This T cell receptor (beta chain) was retrieved from a study of blood T cell repertoires in COVID-19. Study information: Nucleic acid was either cDNA or gDNA, and it came from T cells, B-cell-depleted T cells, or PBMCs.

Germline CDR1 MDHEN, CDR2 SYDVKM. Trimming at V came to 1 base and at J to 2 bases, leaving 4 bases not matched to a gene. This CDR3 has 16 residues. Source study methods: How many nucleated cells were present was estimated from reference gene primer amplification. The protocol was immunoSEQ multiplex PCR, while the TCRdb copy is restricted to in-frame clones and leaves out a portion. That table gives V, J and clone size, and the DNA gave D and trimming. The data hold approximately 270,000 clones, with 70% to 90% observed a single time. The sequencing input was peripheral blood. This clonotype originated in a man aged 80 or over with acute or convalescent COVID-19. The chain is built from TRBV28 and TRBJ2-1, with 8 bases identical to TRBD1. CDR3 DNA sequence: TGTGCCAGCAGTTTATACCGACAGGGGACCTACAATGAGCAGTTCTTC. Translating it yields CASSLYRQGTYNEQFF.